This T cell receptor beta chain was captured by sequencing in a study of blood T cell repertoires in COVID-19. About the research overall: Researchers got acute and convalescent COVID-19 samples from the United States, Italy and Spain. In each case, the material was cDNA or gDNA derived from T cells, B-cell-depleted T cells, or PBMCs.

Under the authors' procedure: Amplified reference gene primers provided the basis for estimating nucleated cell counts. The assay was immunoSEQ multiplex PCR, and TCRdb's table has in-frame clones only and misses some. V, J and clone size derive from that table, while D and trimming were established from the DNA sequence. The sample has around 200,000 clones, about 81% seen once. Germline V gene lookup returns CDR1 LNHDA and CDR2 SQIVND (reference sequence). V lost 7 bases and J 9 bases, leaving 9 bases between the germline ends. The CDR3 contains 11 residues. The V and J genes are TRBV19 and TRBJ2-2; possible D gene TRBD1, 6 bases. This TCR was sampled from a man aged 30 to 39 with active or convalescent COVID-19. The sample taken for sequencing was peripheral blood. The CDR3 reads CASKDRWELFF. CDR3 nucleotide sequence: TGTGCCAGTAAGGACAGATGGGAGCTGTTTTTT.